This is a list of T cell receptor beta chains from one sample in a study of T cells after yellow fever vaccination. MiXCR was run by TCRdb on the 5' RACE reads, yielding one entry per CDR3 protein. The table lists 450,000 to 600,000 distinct CDR3 sequences, roughly a sixth of them singletons, with 17% in the top ten. The sample in question was PBMCs, obtained less than 6 days after the first yellow fever vaccination. The origin of the receptors is a man between 18 and 29 years old who received the YFV17D yellow fever vaccine. The CDR3 runs from the conserved cysteine through the conserved F or W. Fields, in order: clone size, J gene, V gene, D gene, CDR3 protein, CDR3 DNA. D genes are given only for firm matches. A row's size may be missing; if present it is once, few, many or a size class.

size: few
J: TRBJ1-2
V: TRBV4-3
D: .
CDR3: CASSQDLTREPGGYTF
DNA: TGCGCCAGCAGCCAAGATCTTACCCGGGAACCTGGCGGCTACACCTTC

size: once
J: TRBJ1-1
V: TRBV7-9
D: .
CDR3: CASSFGPRAFF
DNA: TGTGCCAGCAGCTTCGGTCCGAGGGCTTTCTTT

size: .
J: TRBJ2-5
V: TRBV27
D: .
CDR3: CASSSLPRWETQYF
DNA: TGTGCCAGCAGCTCCCTCCCTAGATGGGAGACCCAGTACTTC

size: .
J: TRBJ2-3
V: TRBV10-3
D: .
CDR3: CAISGATSLSSTDTQYF
DNA: TGTGCCATCAGTGGAGCGACTAGTTTGAGTAGCACAGATACGCAGTATTTT

size: few
J: TRBJ2-1
V: TRBV11-2
D: .
CDR3: CASSFGAGGGNEQFF
DNA: TGTGCCAGCAGCTTCGGGGCAGGTGGTGGGAATGAGCAGTTCTTC

size: .
J: TRBJ2-2
V: TRBV18
D: .
CDR3: CASSRPSTSNTGELFF
DNA: TGTGCCAGCTCACGCCCCTCCACTTCGAACACCGGGGAGCTGTTTTTT

size: few
J: TRBJ2-6
V: TRBV5-1
D: TRBD2
CDR3: CASSAGLAGLGANVLTF
DNA: TGCGCCAGCAGCGCGGGACTAGCAGGTCTTGGGGCCAACGTCCTGACTTTC

size: .
J: TRBJ1-6
V: TRBV12-3/TRBV12-4
D: .
CDR3: CASSIRVSLENSPLHF
DNA: TGTGCCAGTTCCATACGGGTGTCCTTGGAGAATTCACCCCTCCACTTT

size: .
J: TRBJ2-1
V: TRBV7-3
D: .
CDR3: CASSLSSGLPYNEQFF
DNA: TGTGCCAGCAGCTTATCGTCGGGACTGCCCTACAATGAGCAGTTCTTC

size: few
J: TRBJ2-3
V: TRBV12-3/TRBV12-4
D: .
CDR3: CAISPQLRRIGVTDTQYF
DNA: TGTGCCATCAGTCCCCAGCTCCGGCGGATCGGGGTCACAGATACGCAGTATTTT

size: few
J: TRBJ1-3
V: TRBV10-3
D: TRBD1
CDR3: CAISRGLGNTIYF
DNA: TGTGCCATCAGCAGGGGGCTTGGAAACACCATATATTTT

size: few
J: TRBJ2-5
V: TRBV5-1
D: .
CDR3: CASSLDFGYQETQYF
DNA: TGCGCCAGCAGCTTGGATTTCGGTTACCAAGAGACCCAGTACTTC

size: .
J: TRBJ2-3
V: TRBV20-1
D: TRBD2
CDR3: CSAIQGGSGTDTQYF
DNA: TGCAGTGCTATTCAGGGAGGGAGTGGCACAGATACGCAGTATTTT

size: many
J: TRBJ2-3
V: TRBV5-4
D: TRBD2
CDR3: CASSLAGGPDTQYF
DNA: TGTGCCAGCAGCTTAGCGGGGGGACCAGATACGCAGTATTTT

size: few
J: TRBJ1-1
V: TRBV5-5
D: .
CDR3: CASSPGLPGGTEAFF
DNA: TGTGCCAGCAGCCCTGGGCTTCCCGGTGGCACTGAAGCTTTCTTT

size: .
J: TRBJ1-6
V: TRBV7-6
D: TRBD1
CDR3: CASSPSTGSNSPLHF
DNA: TGTGCCAGCAGTCCGTCGACAGGGTCTAATTCACCCCTCCACTTT

size: .
J: TRBJ2-7
V: TRBV9
D: .
CDR3: CASSGLSGGQYF
DNA: TGTGCCAGCAGCGGACTGTCAGGCGGTCAGTACTTC

size: few
J: TRBJ1-6
V: TRBV4-3
D: .
CDR3: CASSQEDNSPLHF
DNA: TGCGCCAGCAGCCAAGAGGACAATTCACCCCTCCACTTT